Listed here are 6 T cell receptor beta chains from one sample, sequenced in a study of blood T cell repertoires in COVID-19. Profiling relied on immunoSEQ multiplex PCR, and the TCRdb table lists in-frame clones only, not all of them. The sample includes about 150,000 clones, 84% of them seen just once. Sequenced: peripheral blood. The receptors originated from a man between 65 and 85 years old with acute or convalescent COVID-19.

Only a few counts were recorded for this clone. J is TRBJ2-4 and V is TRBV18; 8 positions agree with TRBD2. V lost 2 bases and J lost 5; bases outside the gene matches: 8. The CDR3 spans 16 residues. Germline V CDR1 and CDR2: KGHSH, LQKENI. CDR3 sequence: CASSPLAGGHQNIQYF. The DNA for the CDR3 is TGTGCCAGCTCACCATTGGCGGGGGGACATCAAAACATTCAGTACTTC.

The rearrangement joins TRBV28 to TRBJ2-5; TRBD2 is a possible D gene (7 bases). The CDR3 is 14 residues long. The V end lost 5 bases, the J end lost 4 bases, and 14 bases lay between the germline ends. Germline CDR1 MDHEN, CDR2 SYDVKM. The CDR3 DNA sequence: TGTGCCAGCAGTAGAGACGGGGGGCCAGAGACCCAGTACTTC. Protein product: CASSRDGGPETQYF. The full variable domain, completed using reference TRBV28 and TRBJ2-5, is DVKVTQSSRYLVKRTGEKVFLECVQDMDHENMFWYRQDPGLGLRLIYFSYDVKMKEKGDIPEGYSVSREKKERFSLILESASTNQTSMYLCASSRDGGPETQYFGPGTRLLVL.

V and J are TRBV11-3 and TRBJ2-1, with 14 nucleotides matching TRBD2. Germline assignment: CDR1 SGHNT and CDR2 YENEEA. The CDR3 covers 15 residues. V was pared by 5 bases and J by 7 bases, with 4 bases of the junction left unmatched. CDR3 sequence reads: CASSPGTSGRNEQFF. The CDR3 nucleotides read TGTGCCAGCAGCCCCGGGACTAGCGGGAGAAATGAGCAGTTCTTC.

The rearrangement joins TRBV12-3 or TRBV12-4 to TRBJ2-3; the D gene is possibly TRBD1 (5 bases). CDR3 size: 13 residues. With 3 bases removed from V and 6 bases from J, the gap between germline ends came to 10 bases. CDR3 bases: TGTGCCAGCAGTTTCCAGGGTCGGGATACGCAGTATTTT. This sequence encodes CASSFQGRDTQYF.

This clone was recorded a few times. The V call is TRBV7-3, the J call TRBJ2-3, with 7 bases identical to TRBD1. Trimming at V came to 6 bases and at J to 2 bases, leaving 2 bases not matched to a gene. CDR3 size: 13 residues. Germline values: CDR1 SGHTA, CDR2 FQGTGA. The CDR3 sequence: CASSGQVTDTQYF. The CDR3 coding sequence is TGTGCCAGCAGTGGACAGGTCACAGATACGCAGTATTTT.

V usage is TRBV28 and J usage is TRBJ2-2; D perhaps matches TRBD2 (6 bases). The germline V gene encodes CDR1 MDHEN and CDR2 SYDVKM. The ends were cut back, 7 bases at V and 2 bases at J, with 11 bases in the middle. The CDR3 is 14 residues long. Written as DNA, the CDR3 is TGTGCCAGCAAGGGAGGTCCTAACACCGGGGAGCTGTTTTTT. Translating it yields CASKGGPNTGELFF.